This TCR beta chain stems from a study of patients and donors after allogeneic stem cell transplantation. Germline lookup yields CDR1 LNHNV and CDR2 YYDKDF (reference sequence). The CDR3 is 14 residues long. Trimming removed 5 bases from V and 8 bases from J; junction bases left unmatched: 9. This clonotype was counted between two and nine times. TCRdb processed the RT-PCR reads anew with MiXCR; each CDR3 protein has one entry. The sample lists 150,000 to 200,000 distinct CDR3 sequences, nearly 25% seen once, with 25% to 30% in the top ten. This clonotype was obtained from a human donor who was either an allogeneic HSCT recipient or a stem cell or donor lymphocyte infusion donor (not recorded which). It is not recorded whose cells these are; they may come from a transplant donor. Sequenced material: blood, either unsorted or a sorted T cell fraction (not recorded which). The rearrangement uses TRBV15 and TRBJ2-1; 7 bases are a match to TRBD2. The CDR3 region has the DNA TGTGCCACCAGCGAGCGGGACCCCCAGTATGAGCAGTTCTTC. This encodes CATSERDPQYEQFF.